The T cell receptor beta chain described here comes from a study of molecular identifiers for immune sequencing clone quantification. This clonotype was seen a handful of times. CDR3 length: 16 residues. The germline gives CDR1 SEHNR, CDR2 FQNEAQ (reference sequence). The V end lost 1 base, the J end lost 0 bases, and 13 bases lay between the germline ends. TCRdb processed the PCR reads anew with MiXCR; each CDR3 protein has one entry. The data contain some 680,000 distinct CDR3 sequences, about 25% of them singletons. Source material: naive CD8+ T cells from blood, with Jurkat cell RNA spiked in. Subset indicated: FACS-sorted CD8+CD4-CCR7+CD45RA+ naive T cells. This receptor was obtained from a human donor in good health. Some libraries in this study had Jurkat cell RNA spiked in. The rearrangement links TRBV7-9 to TRBJ2-7; D is unclear. In nucleotides, the CDR3 is TGTGCCAGCAGCTTAGTAGGGATAGTTGACTCCTACGAGCAGTACTTC. Residues: CASSLVGIVDSYEQYF.